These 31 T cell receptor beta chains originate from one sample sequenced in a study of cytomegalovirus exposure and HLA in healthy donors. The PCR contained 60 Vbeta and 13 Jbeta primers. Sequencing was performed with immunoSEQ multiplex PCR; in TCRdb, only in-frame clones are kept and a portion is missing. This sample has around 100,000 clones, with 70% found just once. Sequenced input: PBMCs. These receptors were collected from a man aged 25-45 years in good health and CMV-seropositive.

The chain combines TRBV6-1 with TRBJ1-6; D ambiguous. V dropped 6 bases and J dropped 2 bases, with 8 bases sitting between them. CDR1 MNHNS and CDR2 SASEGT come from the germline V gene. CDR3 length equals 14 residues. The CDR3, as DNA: TGTGCCAGCAGCGCAGGCCCCTATAATTCACCCCTCCACTTT. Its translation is CASSAGPYNSPLHF.

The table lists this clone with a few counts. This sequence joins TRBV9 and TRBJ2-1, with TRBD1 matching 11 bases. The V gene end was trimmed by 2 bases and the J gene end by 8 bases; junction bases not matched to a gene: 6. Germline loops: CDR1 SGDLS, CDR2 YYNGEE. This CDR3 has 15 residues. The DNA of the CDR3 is TGTGCCAGCAGCGTTCGGACAGGGGGCTTGTATGAGCAGTTCTTC. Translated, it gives CASSVRTGGLYEQFF.

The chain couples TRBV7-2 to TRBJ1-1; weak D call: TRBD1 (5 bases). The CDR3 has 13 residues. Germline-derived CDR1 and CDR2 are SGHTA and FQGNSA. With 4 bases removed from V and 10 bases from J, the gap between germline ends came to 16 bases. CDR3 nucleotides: TGTGCCAGCAGCTCGCGGCAGGGTCTGATAGCTTTCTTT. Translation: CASSSRQGLIAFF.

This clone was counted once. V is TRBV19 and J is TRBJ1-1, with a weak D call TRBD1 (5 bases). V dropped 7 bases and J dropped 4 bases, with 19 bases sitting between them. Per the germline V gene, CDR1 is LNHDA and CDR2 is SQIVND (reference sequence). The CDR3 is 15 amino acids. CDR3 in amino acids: CASKFGGVPRTEAFF. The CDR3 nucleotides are TGTGCCAGTAAGTTTGGAGGGGTTCCGCGCACTGAAGCTTTCTTT.

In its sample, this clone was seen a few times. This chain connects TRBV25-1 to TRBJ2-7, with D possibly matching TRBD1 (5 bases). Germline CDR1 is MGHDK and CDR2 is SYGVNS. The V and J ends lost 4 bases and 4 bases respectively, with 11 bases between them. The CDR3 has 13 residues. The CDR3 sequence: CASSADSLYEQYF. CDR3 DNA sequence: TGTGCCAGCAGTGCCGACAGTTTGTACGAGCAGTACTTC.

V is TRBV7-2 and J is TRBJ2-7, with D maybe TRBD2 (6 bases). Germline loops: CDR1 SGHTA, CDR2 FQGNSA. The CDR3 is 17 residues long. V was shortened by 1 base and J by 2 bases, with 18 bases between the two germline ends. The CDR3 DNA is TGTGCCAGCAGCTTAGACGGAGAAACCGGAGGGCCCTACGAGCAGTACTTC. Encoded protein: CASSLDGETGGPYEQYF.

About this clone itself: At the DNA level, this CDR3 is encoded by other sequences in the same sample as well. The CDR3 nucleotides read TGCGCCAGCAGCTTAGGGGACTCACACAACTACGCACAGTACTTC. Translated, it gives CASSLGDSHNYAQYF. The chain is built from TRBV5-1 and TRBJ2-7, with TRBD2 as a possible D gene (6 bases). Germline V gene sequence: CDR1 SGHRS, CDR2 YFSETQ. The CDR3 totals 15 residues. The V gene lost 2 bases and the J gene lost 10 bases, with 22 bases spanning the gap.

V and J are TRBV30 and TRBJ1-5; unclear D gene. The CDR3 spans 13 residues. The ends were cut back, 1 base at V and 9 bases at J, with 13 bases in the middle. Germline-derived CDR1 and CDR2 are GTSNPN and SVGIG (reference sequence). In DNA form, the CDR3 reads TGTGCCTGGAGTGGGACTGTCGCTCGGCCCCAGCATTTT. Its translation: CAWSGTVARPQHF.

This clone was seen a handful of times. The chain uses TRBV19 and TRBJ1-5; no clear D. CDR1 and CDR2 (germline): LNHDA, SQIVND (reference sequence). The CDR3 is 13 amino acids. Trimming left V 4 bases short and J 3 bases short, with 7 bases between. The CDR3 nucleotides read TGTGCCAGTAGTAAGTCAGTCAATCAGCCCCAGCATTTT. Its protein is CASSKSVNQPQHF.

The CDR3 sequence is CAWSLTGQGVAFF. Here the CDR3 DNA reads TGTGCCTGGAGTCTCACCGGACAGGGGGTAGCTTTCTTT. The V gene is TRBV30, the J gene TRBJ1-1; 10 nucleotides line up with TRBD1. The CDR3 is made up of 13 amino acids. Germline trimming cut 2 bases from V and 10 bases from J; bases unmatched to any gene: 7. CDR1 GTSNPN and CDR2 SVGIG come from the germline V gene (reference sequence).

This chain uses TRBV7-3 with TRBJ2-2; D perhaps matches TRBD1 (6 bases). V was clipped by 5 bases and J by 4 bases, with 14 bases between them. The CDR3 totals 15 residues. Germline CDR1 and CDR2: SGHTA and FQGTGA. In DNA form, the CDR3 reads TGTGCCAGCAGCCTTGGACAGCCGATCACCGGGGAGCTGTTTTTT. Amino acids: CASSLGQPITGELFF.

The CDR3 DNA sequence: TGTGCCAGCAGCTCCCCCAGGGGCGGACTTCGGAATGAGCAGTTCTTC. It yields the protein CASSSPRGGLRNEQFF. The V and J genes are TRBV5-8 and TRBJ2-1; possibly TRBD1 for D (6 bases). Germline lookup yields CDR1 SGHTS and CDR2 YDEGEE. V lost 3 bases to trimming and J lost 7 bases, with 20 bases between them. The CDR3 covers 16 residues.

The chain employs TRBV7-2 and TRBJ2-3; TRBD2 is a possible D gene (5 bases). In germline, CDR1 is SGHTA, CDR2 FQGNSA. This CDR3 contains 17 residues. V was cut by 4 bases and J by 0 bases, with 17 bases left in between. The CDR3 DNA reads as TGTGCCAGCAGCTCCCAAGTTGGCGGGCCGAGCACAGATACGCAGTATTTT. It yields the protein CASSSQVGGPSTDTQYF.

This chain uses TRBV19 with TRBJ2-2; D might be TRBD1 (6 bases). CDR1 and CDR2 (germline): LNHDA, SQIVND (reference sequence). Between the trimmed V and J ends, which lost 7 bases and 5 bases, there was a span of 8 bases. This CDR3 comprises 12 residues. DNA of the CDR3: TGTGCCAGTAAGGGGGTTACCGGGGAGCTGTTTTTT. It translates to CASKGVTGELFF.

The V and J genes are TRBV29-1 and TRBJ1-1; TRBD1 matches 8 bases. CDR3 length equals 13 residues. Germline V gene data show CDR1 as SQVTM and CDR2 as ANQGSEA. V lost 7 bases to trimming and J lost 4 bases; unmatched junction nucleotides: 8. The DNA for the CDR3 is TGCAGCGGCGAAGGACAGGGCGGCACTGAAGCTTTCTTT. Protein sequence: CSGEGQGGTEAFF.

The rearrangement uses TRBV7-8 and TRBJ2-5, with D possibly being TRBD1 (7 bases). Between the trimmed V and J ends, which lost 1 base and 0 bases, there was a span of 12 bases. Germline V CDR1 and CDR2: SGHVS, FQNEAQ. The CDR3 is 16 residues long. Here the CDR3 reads CASSLGPGGYQETQYF. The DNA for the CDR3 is TGTGCCAGCAGCTTAGGGCCAGGGGGGTACCAAGAGACCCAGTACTTC.

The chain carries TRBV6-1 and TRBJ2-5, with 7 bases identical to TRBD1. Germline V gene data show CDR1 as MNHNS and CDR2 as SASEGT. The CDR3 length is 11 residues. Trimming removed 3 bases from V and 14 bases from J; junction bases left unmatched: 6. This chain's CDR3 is CASSDRDSRYF. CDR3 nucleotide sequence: TGTGCCAGCAGTGATAGGGACAGCCGTTACTTC.

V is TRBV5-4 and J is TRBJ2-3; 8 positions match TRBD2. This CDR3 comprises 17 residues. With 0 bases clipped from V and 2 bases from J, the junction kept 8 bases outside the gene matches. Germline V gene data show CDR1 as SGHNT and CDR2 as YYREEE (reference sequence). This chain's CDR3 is CASSLAIGGGPTDTQYF. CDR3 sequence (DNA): TGTGCCAGCAGCTTGGCCATCGGCGGGGGGCCCACAGATACGCAGTATTTT.

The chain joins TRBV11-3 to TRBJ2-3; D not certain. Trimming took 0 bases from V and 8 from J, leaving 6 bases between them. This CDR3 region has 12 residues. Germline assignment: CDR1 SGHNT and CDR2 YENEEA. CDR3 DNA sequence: TGTGCCAGCAGCTTAGATAGTATTACGCAGTATTTT. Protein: CASSLDSITQYF.

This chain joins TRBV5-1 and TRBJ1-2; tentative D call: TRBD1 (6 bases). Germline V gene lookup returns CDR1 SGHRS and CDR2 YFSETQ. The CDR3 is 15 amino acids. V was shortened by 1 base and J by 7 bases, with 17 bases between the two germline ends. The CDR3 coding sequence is TGCGCCAGCAGCTTGACGCGAGGGGGTGGAAGTGGCTACACCTTC. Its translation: CASSLTRGGGSGYTF.

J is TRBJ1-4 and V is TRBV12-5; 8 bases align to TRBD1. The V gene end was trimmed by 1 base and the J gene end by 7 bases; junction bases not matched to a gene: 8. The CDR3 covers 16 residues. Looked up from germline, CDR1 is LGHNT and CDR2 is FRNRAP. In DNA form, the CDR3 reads TGTGCTAGTGGTTTGGCCGGGACAGGTCGCGGTGAAAAACTGTTTTTT. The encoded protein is CASGLAGTGRGEKLFF. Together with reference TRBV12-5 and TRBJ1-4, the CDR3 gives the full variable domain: DARVTQTPRHKVTEMGQEVTMRCQPILGHNTVFWYRQTMMQGLELLAYFRNRAPLDDSGMPKDRFSAEMPDATLATLKIQPSEPRDSAVYFCASGLAGTGRGEKLFFGSGTQLSVL.

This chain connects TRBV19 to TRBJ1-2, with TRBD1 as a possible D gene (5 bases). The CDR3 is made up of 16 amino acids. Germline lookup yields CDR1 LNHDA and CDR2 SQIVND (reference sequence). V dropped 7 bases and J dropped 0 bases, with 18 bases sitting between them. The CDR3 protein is CASTPFGGTANYGYTF. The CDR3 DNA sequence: TGTGCCAGTACCCCGTTTGGGGGGACTGCTAACTATGGCTACACCTTC. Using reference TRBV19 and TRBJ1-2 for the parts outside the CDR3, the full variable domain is DGGITQSPKYLFRKEGQNVTLSCEQNLNHDAMYWYRQDPGQGLRLIYYSQIVNDFQKGDIAEGYSVSREKKESFPLTVTSAQKNPTAFYLCASTPFGGTANYGYTFGSGTRLTVV.

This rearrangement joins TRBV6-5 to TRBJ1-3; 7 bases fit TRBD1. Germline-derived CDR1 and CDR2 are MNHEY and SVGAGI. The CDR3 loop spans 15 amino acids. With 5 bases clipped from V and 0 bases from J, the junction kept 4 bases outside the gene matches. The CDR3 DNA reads TGTGCCAGCAGTCGTGGGACAGTCTCTGGAAACACCATATATTTT. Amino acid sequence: CASSRGTVSGNTIYF.

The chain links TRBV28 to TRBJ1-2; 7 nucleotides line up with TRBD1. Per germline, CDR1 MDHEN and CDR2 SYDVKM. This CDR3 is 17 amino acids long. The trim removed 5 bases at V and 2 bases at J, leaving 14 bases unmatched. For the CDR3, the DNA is TGTGCCAGCAGTATCCGTTTTTACAGGGGCCTGAACTATGGCTACACCTTC. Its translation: CASSIRFYRGLNYGYTF.

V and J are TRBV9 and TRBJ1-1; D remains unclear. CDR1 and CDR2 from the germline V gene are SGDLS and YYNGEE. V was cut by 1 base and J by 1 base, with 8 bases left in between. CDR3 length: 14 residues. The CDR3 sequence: CASSVSFWNTEAFF. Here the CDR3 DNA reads TGTGCCAGCAGCGTATCTTTCTGGAACACTGAAGCTTTCTTT.

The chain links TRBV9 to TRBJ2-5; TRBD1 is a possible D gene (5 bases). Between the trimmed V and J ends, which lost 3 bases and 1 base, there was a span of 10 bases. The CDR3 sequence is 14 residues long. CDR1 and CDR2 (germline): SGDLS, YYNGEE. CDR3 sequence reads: CASSGKTVQETQYF. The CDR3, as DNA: TGTGCCAGCAGCGGTAAGACAGTCCAAGAGACCCAGTACTTC. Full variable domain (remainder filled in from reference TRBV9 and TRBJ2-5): DSGVTQTPKHLITATGQRVTLRCSPRSGDLSVYWYQQSLDQGLQFLIQYYNGEERAKGNILERFSAQQFPDLHSELNLSSLELGDSALYFCASSGKTVQETQYFGPGTRLLVL.

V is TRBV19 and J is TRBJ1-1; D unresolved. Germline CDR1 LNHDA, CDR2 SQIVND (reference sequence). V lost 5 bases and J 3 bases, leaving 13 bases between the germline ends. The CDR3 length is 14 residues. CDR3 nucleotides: TGTGCCAGTAGTGGAGCGGAGGAGGACACTGAAGCTTTCTTT. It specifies CASSGAEEDTEAFF.

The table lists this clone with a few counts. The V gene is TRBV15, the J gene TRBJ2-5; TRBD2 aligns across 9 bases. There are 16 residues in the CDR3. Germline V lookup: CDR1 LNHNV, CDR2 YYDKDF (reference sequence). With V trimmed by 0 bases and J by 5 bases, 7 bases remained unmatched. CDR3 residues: CATSRDGREGRETQYF. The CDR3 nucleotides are TGTGCCACCAGCAGAGATGGGCGGGAGGGCCGGGAGACCCAGTACTTC.

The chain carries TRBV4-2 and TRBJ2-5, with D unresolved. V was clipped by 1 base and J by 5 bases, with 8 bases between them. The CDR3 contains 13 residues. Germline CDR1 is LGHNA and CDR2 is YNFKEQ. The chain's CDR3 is CASSQGSLETQYF. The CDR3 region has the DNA TGTGCCAGCAGCCAAGGTAGTCTGGAGACCCAGTACTTC.

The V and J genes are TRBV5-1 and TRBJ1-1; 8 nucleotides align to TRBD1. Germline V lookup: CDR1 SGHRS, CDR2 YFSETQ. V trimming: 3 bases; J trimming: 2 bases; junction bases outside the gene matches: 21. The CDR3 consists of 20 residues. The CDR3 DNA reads TGCGCCAGCAGCTACTACCCTACCAGGACAGGGTTGGGGAAAAACACTGAAGCTTTCTTT. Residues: CASSYYPTRTGLGKNTEAFF.

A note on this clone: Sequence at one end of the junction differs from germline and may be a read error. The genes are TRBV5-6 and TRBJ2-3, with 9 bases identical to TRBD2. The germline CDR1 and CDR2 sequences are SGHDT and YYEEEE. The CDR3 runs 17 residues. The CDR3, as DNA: TGTGCCAGCATTCTGGGTGAGCGGGGGGACACCACAGGTACGCAGTATTTT. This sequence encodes CASILGERGDTTGTQYF.